This T cell receptor beta chain was identified in a study of cytomegalovirus exposure and HLA in healthy donors. PCR used 60 Vbeta primers and 13 Jbeta primers. Clones were read by immunoSEQ multiplex PCR, and TCRdb kept only the in-frame ones, dropping some. Of more than 150,000 clones listed, around 80% are singletons. Broader study findings: A classifier reportedly called cytomegalovirus status with high sensitivity and specificity. Most observed TCR sequences were rare, whereas some public TCRs were detected in many donors. Earlier results showed most TCR beta V segments being productive about 87% or about 30% of the time.

CDR1 and CDR2 (germline): SGHNT, YYREEE (reference sequence). This CDR3 region has 13 residues. Trimming removed 5 bases from V and 8 bases from J; junction bases left unmatched: 4. Worth noting for this clone: Its antigen is unknown.

The sample consisted of PBMCs. The chain links TRBV5-4 to TRBJ2-1; 10 positions agree with TRBD2. The TCR originated in a girl aged 5-17 years in good health and CMV-seropositive. CDR3 in DNA: TGTGCCAGCAGGCTAGCGGGAGTCTATGAGCAGTTCTTC. As protein: CASRLAGVYEQFF.